A single sample gave rise to the 8 T cell receptor beta chains below, sequenced in a study of OX40 agonist ivuxolimab in advanced cancers. Library preparation used the immunoSEQ multiplex PCR assay. Drawn from immuneACCESS, this table holds only the in-frame rearrangements with V and J called that TCRdb kept. Clones are partly lost; checked studies trace under half to an unresolved V gene and leave the rest unexplained. The sample data list tens of thousands of clones, and about 90% of these were observed just once. Approximately 0.5% of the sample lies in the top ten. The input for sequencing was CD4+ or CD8+ T cells sorted from blood, taken in a trial of the OX40 agonist ivuxolimab. All receptors come from an adult with an advanced solid tumor such as melanoma, head and neck, liver or kidney cancer.

The V call is TRBV6-1, the J call TRBJ2-7; D is uncertain. The CDR3 covers 12 residues. Per the germline V gene, CDR1 is MNHNS and CDR2 is SASEGT. Trimming removed 4 bases from V and 4 bases from J, with 8 bases in between. This CDR3 is CASSGDLYEQYF. CDR3 bases: TGTGCCAGCAGTGGAGATCTGTACGAGCAGTACTTC.

This chain links TRBV2 with TRBJ2-6, with D hard to call. The germline CDR1 and CDR2 sequences are SNHLY and FYNNEI. This CDR3 contains 15 residues. Trimming removed 3 bases at V and 0 bases at J, with 6 bases between. The CDR3 protein is CASSEGFSGANVLTF. The DNA of the CDR3 is TGTGCCAGCAGTGAGGGATTCTCTGGGGCCAACGTCCTGACTTTC.

The chain couples TRBV2 to TRBJ1-2; no firm D call. CDR3 length: 13 amino acids. CDR1 and CDR2 from the germline V gene are SNHLY and FYNNEI. V lost 3 bases and J lost 4, with 9 bases in between. CDR3 protein: CASSDVGGYGYTF. CDR3 in DNA: TGTGCCAGCAGTGATGTGGGTGGCTATGGCTACACCTTC.

The rearrangement joins TRBV6-5 to TRBJ2-7; D remains unclear. This CDR3 spans 12 amino acids. The germline gives CDR1 MNHEY, CDR2 SVGAGI. V lost 7 bases, J lost 3 bases, and 10 bases lay in between. The CDR3 nucleotides read TGTGCCAGCACTCTCACTGACTACGAGCAGTACTTC. Its protein product is CASTLTDYEQYF.

The chain carries TRBV18 and TRBJ1-3; D remains ambiguous. CDR1 is KGHSH and CDR2 is LQKENI in the germline V gene. V shed 3 bases and J shed 1 base, with 7 bases lying between them. This CDR3 has 14 residues. CDR3 region: CASSPLESGNTIYF. The DNA of the CDR3 is TGTGCCAGCTCACCTCTGGAGTCTGGAAACACCATATATTTT.

This clone was seen more than once but under ten times. The rearrangement uses TRBV7-2 and TRBJ2-5; perhaps D is TRBD1 or TRBD2 (5 bases each). Germline CDR1 and CDR2: SGHTA and FQGNSA. The CDR3 consists of 15 residues. The V end was cut by 4 bases, the J end by 5 bases, with 17 bases between. This CDR3 is CASSSGTGVVETQYF. CDR3 nucleotides: TGTGCCAGCAGCTCCGGGACGGGCGTCGTGGAGACCCAGTACTTC.

V and J are TRBV2 and TRBJ2-7, with D perhaps matching TRBD2 (7 bases). The CDR3 spans 13 residues. Germline V lookup: CDR1 SNHLY, CDR2 FYNNEI. Trimming took 7 bases from V and 3 from J, leaving 13 bases between them. CDR3 nucleotides: TGTGCCAGCACGGGGGGCAGGTTCTACGAGCAGTACTTC. Its translation: CASTGGRFYEQYF.

The chain is built from TRBV19 and TRBJ2-5, with D perhaps matching TRBD1 (6 bases). Trimming shortened V by 6 bases and J by 7 bases, and 15 bases separated the two germline ends. The CDR3 covers 13 residues. CDR1 is LNHDA, CDR2 SQIVND, per germline (reference sequence). This CDR3 reads CASRDSPEGTQYF. The CDR3 DNA reads TGTGCCAGTAGGGACAGCCCCGAAGGGACCCAGTACTTC.